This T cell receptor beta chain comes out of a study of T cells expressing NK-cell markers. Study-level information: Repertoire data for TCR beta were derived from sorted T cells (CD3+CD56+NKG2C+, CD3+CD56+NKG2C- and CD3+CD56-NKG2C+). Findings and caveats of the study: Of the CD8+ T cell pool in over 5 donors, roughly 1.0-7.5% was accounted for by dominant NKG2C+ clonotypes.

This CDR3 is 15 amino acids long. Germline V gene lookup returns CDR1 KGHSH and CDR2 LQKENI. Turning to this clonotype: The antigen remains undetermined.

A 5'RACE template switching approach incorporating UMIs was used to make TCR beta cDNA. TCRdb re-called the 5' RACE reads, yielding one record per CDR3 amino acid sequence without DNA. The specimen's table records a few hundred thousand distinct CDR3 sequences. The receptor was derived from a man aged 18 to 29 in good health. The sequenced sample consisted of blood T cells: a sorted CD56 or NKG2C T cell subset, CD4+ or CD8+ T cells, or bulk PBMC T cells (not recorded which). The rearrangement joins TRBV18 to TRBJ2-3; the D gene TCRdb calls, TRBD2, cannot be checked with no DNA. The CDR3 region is CASSPGTSGRDTQYF.